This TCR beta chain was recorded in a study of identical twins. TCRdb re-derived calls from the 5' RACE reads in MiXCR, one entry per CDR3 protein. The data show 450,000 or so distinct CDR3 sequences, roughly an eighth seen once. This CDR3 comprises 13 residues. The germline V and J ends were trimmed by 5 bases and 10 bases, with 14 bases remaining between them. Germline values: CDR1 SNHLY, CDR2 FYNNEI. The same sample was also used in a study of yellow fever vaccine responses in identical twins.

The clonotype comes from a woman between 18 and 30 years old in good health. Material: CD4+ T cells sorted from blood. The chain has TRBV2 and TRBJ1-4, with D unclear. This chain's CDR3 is CASSQPLTGKLFF. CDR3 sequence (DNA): TGTGCCAGCAGTCAACCTCTCACGGGAAAACTGTTTTTT.